These 7 T cell receptor beta chains came from one sample sequenced in a study of cytomegalovirus exposure and HLA in healthy donors (dated by TCRdb to the late 2010s). Library preparation was by the immunoSEQ multiplex PCR assay. Not all clones reach the TCRdb copy of this immuneACCESS table, which keeps in-frame sequences only. Checked studies attribute under half of the gap to unresolved V genes and leave the rest unexplained. A total of approximately 270,000 clones appear in this sample, over 75% of them only once. Of the sample, about 12% is held by the ten largest clones. The source material was PBMCs. The receptors here all came from a young man in good health and CMV-seropositive.

V is TRBV28 and J is TRBJ1-5; D is uncertain. Germline V gene data show CDR1 as MDHEN and CDR2 as SYDVKM. The CDR3 covers 17 residues. Trimming took off 1 base at V and 0 bases at J, with 13 bases between the two ends. The DNA of the CDR3 is TGTGCCAGCAGTTTATTTCTGGGAAGTAATAGCAATCAGCCCCAGCATTTT. Its protein is CASSLFLGSNSNQPQHF.

The CDR3 sequence is CASSWARGDNEQFF. The CDR3 bases are TGTGCCAGCAGTTGGGCAAGGGGGGACAATGAGCAGTTCTTC. The chain couples TRBV27 to TRBJ2-1; D assignment may be TRBD1 or TRBD2 (6 bases each). The ends were cut back, 4 bases at V and 5 bases at J, with 12 bases in the middle. Germline CDR1 reads MNHEY; CDR2 reads SMNVEV (reference sequence). This CDR3 is built from 14 residues.

V and J are TRBV4-1 and TRBJ2-1, with D possibly TRBD1 on 5 matching bases. Germline CDR1 and CDR2: MGHRA and YSYEKL. Trimming stripped 0 bases from V and 5 bases from J, with 23 bases between. CDR3 length: 19 residues. The CDR3 protein is CASSQEKVSMGRADNEQFF. The DNA of the CDR3 is TGCGCCAGCAGCCAAGAAAAGGTTTCCATGGGGCGCGCGGACAATGAGCAGTTCTTC.

CDR3 sequence reads: CASSSGQSSNQPQHF. For the CDR3, the DNA is TGTGCCAGCAGCTCGGGACAGTCTAGCAATCAGCCCCAGCATTTT. This chain links TRBV5-6 with TRBJ1-5, with TRBD1 identical over 7 bases. The CDR3 runs to 15 residues. CDR1 SGHDT and CDR2 YYEEEE come from the germline V gene. Trimming took 3 bases from V and 0 from J; bases not matched to a gene: 3.

The V call is TRBV5-1, the J call TRBJ2-5; D remains ambiguous. The V end lost 2 bases, the J end lost 5 bases, and 7 bases lay between the germline ends. The V gene's germline CDR1 is SGHRS and CDR2 YFSETQ. This CDR3 region has 12 residues. CDR3 residues: CASSFSKETQYF. CDR3 DNA: TGCGCCAGCAGCTTCTCCAAGGAGACCCAGTACTTC.

V gene TRBV6-4 combines with J gene TRBJ2-6, with 8 bases aligning to TRBD2. CDR3 size: 18 residues. The V gene's germline CDR1 is MRHNA and CDR2 SNTAGT. With 5 bases clipped from V and 0 bases from J, the junction kept 9 bases outside the gene matches. The CDR3 nucleotides read TGTGCCAGCAGTAGAACCGGGACTAGTCCCTCTGGGGCCAACGTCCTGACTTTC. Its translation: CASSRTGTSPSGANVLTF.

The rearrangement uses TRBV15 and TRBJ1-2; a possible D gene is TRBD1 (6 bases). V shed 0 bases and J shed 6 bases, with 11 bases lying between them. Per the germline V gene, CDR1 is LNHNV and CDR2 is YYDKDF (reference sequence). The CDR3 is made up of 14 amino acids. The CDR3 nucleotides are TGTGCCACCAGCAGAGAGGACAGAACCGATGGCTACACCTTC. Residues: CATSREDRTDGYTF.